What follows are 28 T cell receptor beta chains derived from one specimen sequenced in a study of T-cell reconstitution after alpha-beta-depleted transplantation in children. TCRbeta library preparation incorporated unique molecular identifiers. TCRdb recomputed calls from the PCR reads with MiXCR, one row per CDR3 protein. The sample lists around 190,000 distinct CDR3 sequences, around 7% seen once, with about 5.9% in the top ten. This specimen was PBMCs, taken before TCRalphabeta/CD19-depleted stem cell transplant. These TCRs come from a boy younger than 10 with acute lymphoblastic leukemia, due to receive a stem cell transplant.

The sample holds many counts of this clonotype. The chain links TRBV28 to TRBJ2-1; no clear D. The V end was cut by 6 bases, the J end by 2 bases, with 17 bases between. CDR1 is MDHEN, CDR2 SYDVKM, per germline. The CDR3 has 16 residues. The CDR3 here is CASSPPQITAYNEQFF. In DNA form, the CDR3 reads TGTGCCAGCAGCCCCCCCCAGATTACAGCCTACAATGAGCAGTTCTTC.

This clonotype was recorded a few times. This chain connects TRBV7-8 to TRBJ2-7; the D is unclear. Looked up from germline, CDR1 is SGHVS and CDR2 is FQNEAQ. The ends were cut back, 1 base at V and 6 bases at J, with 13 bases in the middle. The CDR3 has 14 amino acids. DNA for the CDR3: TGTGCCAGCAGCTTAGATAGGCCCCCTCGCGAGCAGTACTTC. It translates to CASSLDRPPREQYF.

Only a few counts were recorded for this clonotype. The chain carries TRBV19 and TRBJ2-7, with D unresolved. CDR1 is LNHDA and CDR2 is SQIVND in the germline V gene (reference sequence). Trimming left V 3 bases short and J 2 bases short, with 8 bases between. This CDR3 is 13 amino acids long. Here the CDR3 DNA reads TGTGCCAGTAGTATCCACGGAACCTACGAGCAGTACTTC. It translates to CASSIHGTYEQYF.

CDR3 sequence reads: CASSSRTGAEYEQYF. DNA for the CDR3: TGTGCCAGCAGTTCGCGGACAGGGGCAGAATACGAGCAGTACTTC. The V and J genes are TRBV12-3 or TRBV12-4 and TRBJ2-7; 9 nucleotides line up with TRBD1. With 4 bases clipped from V and 4 bases from J, the junction kept 8 bases outside the gene matches. This CDR3 has 15 residues.

This clonotype was seen repeatedly, ten times or more. The chain employs TRBV28 and TRBJ1-5; 10 nucleotides align to TRBD1. Unmatched junction bases numbered 7, after V lost 5 bases and J lost 3 bases. Per the germline V gene, CDR1 is MDHEN and CDR2 is SYDVKM. This CDR3 is 16 amino acids long. CDR3 amino acids: CASSDPGQGNNQPQHF. CDR3 bases: TGTGCCAGCAGTGATCCGGGACAGGGGAACAATCAGCCCCAGCATTTT. The full variable domain, completed using reference TRBV28 and TRBJ1-5, is DVKVTQSSRYLVKRTGEKVFLECVQDMDHENMFWYRQDPGLGLRLIYFSYDVKMKEKGDIPEGYSVSREKKERFSLILESASTNQTSMYLCASSDPGQGNNQPQHFGDGTRLSIL.

This clonotype was seen ten or more times. V is TRBV28 and J is TRBJ1-1; 7 bases agree with TRBD1. V was pared by 5 bases and J by 11 bases, with 14 bases of the junction left unmatched. There are 14 residues in the CDR3. The germline V gene encodes CDR1 MDHEN and CDR2 SYDVKM. The CDR3 loop reads CASSPWDSNPSAFF. CDR3 DNA: TGTGCCAGCAGTCCATGGGACAGCAACCCCTCTGCTTTCTTT.

This chain joins TRBV18 and TRBJ1-1; TRBD1 agrees at 8 bases. From germline, CDR1 is KGHSH and CDR2 LQKENI. V lost 3 bases to trimming and J lost 5 bases; unmatched junction nucleotides: 2. The CDR3 extends over 13 amino acids. The CDR3 spells CASSPGQATEAFF. DNA for the CDR3: TGTGCCAGCTCACCGGGACAGGCTACTGAAGCTTTCTTT.

This clonotype came up a few times. The CDR3 nucleotides read TGTGCCACCAGCAGGACCGGGACAGGGAACACCGGGGAGCTGTTTTTT. Residues: CATSRTGTGNTGELFF. The chain links TRBV15 to TRBJ2-2; 8 bases map to TRBD1. This CDR3 has 16 residues. Germline V CDR1 and CDR2: LNHNV, YYDKDF (reference sequence). Unmatched junction bases numbered 4, after V lost 3 bases and J lost 1 base.

This clonotype has at least ten counts. The chain couples TRBV7-9 to TRBJ2-7; possibly TRBD1 or TRBD2 for D (5 bases each). CDR1 is SEHNR, CDR2 FQNEAQ, per germline (reference sequence). V dropped 10 bases and J dropped 3 bases, with 13 bases sitting between them. This CDR3 has 12 residues. In DNA, the CDR3 is TGTGCCATCGGGGCCAGGAACTACGAGCAGTACTTC. It is translated as CAIGARNYEQYF.

At least ten counts were recorded for this clonotype. This chain joins TRBV5-1 and TRBJ2-3; TRBD2 matches 15 bases. Per germline, CDR1 SGHRS and CDR2 YFSETQ. Germline trimming cut 4 bases from V and 2 bases from J; bases unmatched to any gene: 2. The length of the CDR3 is 16 residues. CDR3 sequence: CASSGTSGGITDTQYF. CDR3 DNA sequence: TGCGCCAGCAGCGGGACTAGCGGGGGGATCACAGATACGCAGTATTTT.

J is TRBJ1-2 and V is TRBV5-1; the D is unclear. V was cut by 5 bases and J by 5 bases, with 13 bases left in between. The germline V gene encodes CDR1 SGHRS and CDR2 YFSETQ. This CDR3 contains 13 residues. CDR3 DNA sequence: TGCGCCAGCAGTCAACGGGTAGGGTATGGCTACACCTTC. Its translation: CASSQRVGYGYTF.

The chain uses TRBV7-9 and TRBJ2-5; 9 nucleotides agree with TRBD2. J was trimmed by 5 bases and V by 5 bases; bases with no gene match: 12. Per the germline V gene, CDR1 is SEHNR and CDR2 is FQNEAQ (reference sequence). CDR3 length equals 16 residues. For the CDR3, the DNA is TGTGCCAGCAGCGACTCGGGAGCGGGAGGCCTGGAGACCCAGTACTTC. As protein: CASSDSGAGGLETQYF.

This clonotype occurred many times. The J gene is TRBJ2-5, the V gene TRBV14, with 11 bases fitting TRBD2. Trimming cost V 1 base and J 4 bases; bases outside gene matches: 2. The CDR3 length is 15 residues. Per the germline V gene, CDR1 is SGHDN and CDR2 is FVKESK. The CDR3 nucleotides read TGTGCCAGCAGCCAAGTTCTAGCGGGAGGAGAGACCCAGTACTTC. Its protein product is CASSQVLAGGETQYF.

The chain carries TRBV20-1 and TRBJ2-5; 7 bases fit TRBD2. Germline V gene sequence: CDR1 DFQATT, CDR2 SNEGSKA (reference sequence). The CDR3 is made up of 16 amino acids. V lost 2 bases and J lost 3; bases outside the gene matches: 12. DNA of the CDR3: TGCAGTGCTAGACCACTACCGAGCGCGGGGGAAGAGACCCAGTACTTC. Translated: CSARPLPSAGEETQYF.

This clonotype was counted a single time. This chain connects TRBV21-1 to TRBJ1-2. TRBV21-1 is a known pseudogene. The length of the CDR3 is 14 residues. In DNA, the CDR3 is TGTGCCAGCAGCAAAAGTCGAGGGTACTATGGCTACACCTTC. The encoded protein is CASSKSRGYYGYTF.

This clonotype was observed a few times. This rearrangement joins TRBV2 to TRBJ1-4; the D is unclear. V was shortened by 11 bases and J by 12 bases, with 13 bases between the two germline ends. Germline V gene data show CDR1 as SNHLY and CDR2 as FYNNEI. The CDR3 consists of 10 residues. The CDR3 sequence is CASGSAELFF. CDR3 DNA sequence: TGTGCCTCCGGGTCGGCGGAACTGTTTTTT.

The chain is built from TRBV7-6 and TRBJ2-7, with D perhaps TRBD2 (6 bases). Trimming pared 5 bases from V and 2 bases from J, leaving 16 bases between. Germline V gene lookup returns CDR1 SGHVS and CDR2 FNYEAQ. The CDR3 sequence is 15 residues long. CDR3 sequence reads: CASSPGAGSAYEQYF. The CDR3 DNA sequence: TGTGCCAGCAGCCCCGGGGCGGGGTCCGCCTACGAGCAGTACTTC.

This clonotype was observed at least ten times. This chain joins TRBV29-1 and TRBJ2-3; TRBD1 matches 8 bases. V lost 5 bases and J lost 7; bases outside the gene matches: 5. This CDR3 is built from 12 residues. Germline values: CDR1 SQVTM, CDR2 ANQGSEA. CDR3 protein: CSVRDRGYTQYF. CDR3 bases: TGCAGCGTTCGTGACAGGGGATATACGCAGTATTTT.

Ten or more counts support this clonotype. This sequence joins TRBV28 and TRBJ2-7; no clear D gene. Germline V gene lookup returns CDR1 MDHEN and CDR2 SYDVKM. The CDR3 is 13 residues long. Trimming stripped 6 bases from V and 6 bases from J, with 15 bases between. This chain's CDR3 is CASSLGVGPEQYF. CDR3 in DNA: TGTGCCAGCAGCCTAGGCGTTGGTCCCGAGCAGTACTTC.

This clonotype was picked up many times. The V call is TRBV12-3 or TRBV12-4, the J call TRBJ2-7; maybe TRBD1 (7 bases). The CDR3 sequence is 15 residues long. V was cut by 2 bases and J by 2 bases, with 13 bases left in between. Here the CDR3 reads CASSLNQGGPYEQYF. The CDR3 nucleotides read TGTGCCAGCAGTTTAAATCAGGGGGGACCCTACGAGCAGTACTTC.

V gene TRBV6-2 or TRBV6-3 combines with J gene TRBJ2-4; tentatively, D is TRBD1 or TRBD2 (5 bases each). CDR1 and CDR2 from the germline V gene are MNHEY and SVGEGT. V was shortened by 4 bases and J by 2 bases, with 9 bases between the two germline ends. The CDR3 loop spans 14 amino acids. CDR3 residues: CASSWGTPKNIQYF. The CDR3 coding sequence is TGTGCCAGCAGTTGGGGGACGCCCAAAAACATTCAGTACTTC.

This clonotype showed up many times. V and J are TRBV10-3 and TRBJ2-1; D call uncertain. The CDR3 runs to 14 residues. The V end lost 8 bases, the J end lost 1 base, and 12 bases lay between the germline ends. Germline loops: CDR1 ENHRY, CDR2 SYGVKD. The CDR3 protein is CAIQEGVSYNEQFF. CDR3 DNA sequence: TGTGCCATCCAAGAAGGAGTGTCCTACAATGAGCAGTTCTTC.

Concerning this clonotype: With a much larger clone just one base away, this may be a read error. The CDR3 DNA reads TGTGCCAGCAGCTTAGGGGGGCTTACCTGCGAGCAGTACTTC. This codes for CASSLGGLTCEQYF. The J gene is TRBJ2-7, the V gene TRBV11-2; TRBD1 might be the D (6 bases). V dropped 1 base and J dropped 6 bases, with 13 bases sitting between them. CDR1 SGHAT and CDR2 FQNNGV come from the germline V gene. The CDR3 consists of 14 residues.

This clonotype was counted between two and nine times. The genes are TRBV20-1 and TRBJ2-5; weak D call: TRBD1 (5 bases). V lost 3 bases, J lost 10 bases, and 27 bases lay in between. The CDR3 contains 16 residues. In germline, CDR1 is DFQATT, CDR2 SNEGSKA (reference sequence). Here the CDR3 reads CSARNPPRADPRGQYF. For the CDR3, the DNA is TGCAGTGCTAGGAATCCCCCACGGGCGGACCCTAGGGGCCAGTACTTC.

This clonotype was seen at least ten times. The V gene is TRBV7-2, the J gene TRBJ2-3; the match to TRBD2 covers 8 bases. Looked up from germline, CDR1 is SGHTA and CDR2 is FQGNSA. The CDR3 is 15 amino acids. V lost 4 bases, J lost 3 bases, and 6 bases stayed unmatched. The CDR3 DNA reads TGTGCCAGCAGCTACGGGGGGGGTCAAACAGATACGCAGTATTTT. Amino acid sequence: CASSYGGGQTDTQYF.

This clonotype occurred many times. The gene calls are TRBV29-1 and TRBJ2-1, with D unclear. The germline CDR1 and CDR2 sequences are SQVTM and ANQGSEA. The V and J ends lost 4 bases and 5 bases respectively, with 6 bases between them. This CDR3 spans 11 amino acids. The CDR3: CSVGLDNEQFF. The DNA for the CDR3 is TGCAGCGTTGGACTGGACAATGAGCAGTTCTTC.

There are many counts of this clonotype. The rearrangement uses TRBV12-3 or TRBV12-4 and TRBJ1-3; D might be TRBD1 (5 bases). V lost 6 bases and J lost 0, with 12 bases in between. The CDR3 runs 15 residues. The CDR3 reads CASRGTANSGNTIYF. CDR3 sequence (DNA): TGTGCCAGCAGGGGGACCGCGAACTCTGGAAACACCATATATTTT.

The chain uses TRBV2 and TRBJ2-5; 7 bases match TRBD2. This CDR3 spans 13 amino acids. Germline CDR1 SNHLY, CDR2 FYNNEI. V shed 7 bases and J 3 bases; nucleotides not matched to a gene: 5. The CDR3 is CASNGGSKETQYF. CDR3 DNA sequence: TGTGCCAGCAACGGCGGGAGTAAAGAGACCCAGTACTTC. The entire variable domain, with the rest obtained from reference TRBV2 and TRBJ2-5, is as follows: EPEVTQTPSHQVTQMGQEVILRCVPISNHLYFYWYRQILGQKVEFLVSFYNNEISEKSEIFDDQFSVERPDGSNFTLKIRSTKLEDSAMYFCASNGGSKETQYFGPGTRLLVL.